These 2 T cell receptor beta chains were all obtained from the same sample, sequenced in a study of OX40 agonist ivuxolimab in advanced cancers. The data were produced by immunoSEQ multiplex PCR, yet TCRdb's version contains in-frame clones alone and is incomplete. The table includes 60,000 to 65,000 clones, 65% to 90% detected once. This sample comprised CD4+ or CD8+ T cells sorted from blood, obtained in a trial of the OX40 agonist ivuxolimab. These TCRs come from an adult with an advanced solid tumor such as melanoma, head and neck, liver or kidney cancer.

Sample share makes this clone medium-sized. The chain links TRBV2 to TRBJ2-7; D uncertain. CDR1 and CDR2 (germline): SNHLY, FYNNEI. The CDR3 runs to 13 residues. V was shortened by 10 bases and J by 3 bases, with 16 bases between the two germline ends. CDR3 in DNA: TGTGCCACCGTCCCAGGACCGGACTACGAGCAGTACTTC. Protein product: CATVPGPDYEQYF. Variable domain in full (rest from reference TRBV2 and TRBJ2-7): EPEVTQTPSHQVTQMGQEVILRCVPISNHLYFYWYRQILGQKVEFLVSFYNNEISEKSEIFDDQFSVERPDGSNFTLKIRSTKLEDSAMYFCATVPGPDYEQYFGPGTRLTVT.

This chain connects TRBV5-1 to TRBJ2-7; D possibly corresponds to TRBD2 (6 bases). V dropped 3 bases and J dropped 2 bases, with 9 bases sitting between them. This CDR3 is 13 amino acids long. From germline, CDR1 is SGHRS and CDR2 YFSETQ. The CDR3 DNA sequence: TGCGCCAGCAGCTGGGGGGTAGCCTACGAGCAGTACTTC. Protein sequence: CASSWGVAYEQYF.